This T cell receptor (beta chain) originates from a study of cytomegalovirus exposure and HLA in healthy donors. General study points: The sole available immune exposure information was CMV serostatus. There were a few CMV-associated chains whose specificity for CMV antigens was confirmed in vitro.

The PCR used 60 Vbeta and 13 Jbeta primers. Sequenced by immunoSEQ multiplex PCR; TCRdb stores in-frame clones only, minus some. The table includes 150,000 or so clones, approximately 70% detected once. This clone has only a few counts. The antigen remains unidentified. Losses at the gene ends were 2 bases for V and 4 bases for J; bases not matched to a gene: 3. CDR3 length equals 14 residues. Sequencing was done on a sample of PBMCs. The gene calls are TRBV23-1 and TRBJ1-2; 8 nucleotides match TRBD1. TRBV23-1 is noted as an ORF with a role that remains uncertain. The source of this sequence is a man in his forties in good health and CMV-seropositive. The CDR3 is CASSQQGALYGYTF. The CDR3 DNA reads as TGCGCCAGCAGTCAACAGGGGGCCCTCTATGGCTACACCTTC.